The rows below give T cell receptor beta chains drawn from one sample of a study of blood T cell repertoires in COVID-19. Repertoires were generated with immunoSEQ multiplex PCR, while TCRdb's copy carries only in-frame clones and drops some. This table holds 100,000 to 120,000 clones, roughly 85% found once. Sequencing was done on a sample of peripheral blood. These receptors all stem from a human donor in a cohort sampled during active COVID-19. Both conserved end residues are trimmed from each CDR3.

V,J,CDR3
TRBV15,TRBJ2-7,ATSNARVGEQY
TRBV7-6,TRBJ1-6,ASSPPSRGDNSPLH
TRBV10-3,TRBJ1-2,AIRQGDSQMNYGYT
TRBV24-1,TRBJ2-3,ATSDAGLAGATDTQY
TRBV7-8,TRBJ2-1,ASSSTPYNEQF
TRBV18,TRBJ1-4,ASSLGQGREKLF
TRBV12-3/TRBV12-4,TRBJ1-1,ASSSWRTEAF
TRBV18,TRBJ2-7,ASSPGTGGGYEQY
TRBV28,TRBJ2-1,ASSPSGTAYNEQF
TRBV25-1,TRBJ2-5,ASSELAGGLQETQY
TRBV9,TRBJ2-3,ASTKLAGGTTDTQY
TRBV11-2,TRBJ2-6,ASYSRAGANVLT
TRBV4-3,TRBJ2-3,ASSQDYPGTSGGASTDTQY
TRBV2,TRBJ1-2,ASSIPSPERNYGYT
TRBV6-6,TRBJ1-5,ASSYENQPQH
TRBV6-2/TRBV6-3,TRBJ1-1,ASSYYEKLNTEAF
TRBV6-6,TRBJ2-7,ASSRSPGQGIGYEQY
TRBV7-2,TRBJ1-2,ASSRGQGEGYGYT
TRBV20-1,TRBJ2-1,SAPTGEGQF
TRBV7-3,TRBJ2-2,ASSSGRGTGELF
TRBV6-2/TRBV6-3,TRBJ1-1,ASSWRVSTEAF
TRBV7-9,TRBJ1-1,ASSLQGYNRMNTEAF
TRBV28,TRBJ1-2,ASSSTGTAYGYT
TRBV6-5,TRBJ1-1,AAGTGGRSEAF
TRBV7-9,TRBJ1-2,ASSLGTEHRYT
TRBV6-5,TRBJ2-3,ASRRGGTDTQY
TRBV20-1,TRBJ2-3,SASKGSRRGDTQY
TRBV30,TRBJ2-6,AYGLASGANVLT
TRBV2,TRBJ2-5,ASSVKPGSLPQETQY
TRBV7-9,TRBJ1-2,ASSTDKITNYGYT
TRBV27,TRBJ2-7,ASRLAGTASYEQY
TRBV5-4,TRBJ2-3,AIREARGAGTQY
TRBV23-1,TRBJ2-6,ASSQSRGPHSGANVLT
TRBV7-8,TRBJ1-4,ASSLGSWEKLF
TRBV6-6,TRBJ1-4,ASSYPQNEKLF
TRBV20-1,TRBJ2-7,SASASGRSYEQY
TRBV19,TRBJ1-5,ASSDNHSNQPQH
TRBV28,TRBJ2-7,ASSTPGYEQY
TRBV29-1,TRBJ2-1,SPSRQGQRGEQF
TRBV30,TRBJ1-4,AWTLGQGGEKLF
TRBV28,TRBJ1-1,ASSSLPNLQVLSTEAF
TRBV28,TRBJ2-3,ASSLERGISTDTQY
TRBV7-3,TRBJ2-1,ASSLTAGEQF
TRBV5-1,TRBJ2-7,ASSIGPGGLYEQY
TRBV5-4,TRBJ2-7,ASSSADRATGQY
TRBV3-1/TRBV3-2,TRBJ1-1,ASSPYIRQGNTEAF
TRBV2,TRBJ1-1,ASNQGIKEAF
TRBV11-2,TRBJ1-1,ASSQETQNTEAF
TRBV20-1,TRBJ2-7,RGTGAGEQY
TRBV12-5,TRBJ2-1,ASARGGPYNEQF
TRBV5-1,TRBJ1-2,ASSLETGRSGGYT
TRBV5-1,TRBJ2-1,ASSLVGLAAVGDEQF